This T cell receptor (beta chain) was found in a study of blood T cell repertoires in COVID-19 (dated by TCRdb to 2020 to 2022). In the study overall: Samples from collaborators originated in the United States, Italy and Spain and spanned both the acute and convalescent phases of COVID-19. The samples were drawn from two sources: the first 160 participants of the ongoing ImmuneRACE study, and about 1,300 subjects contributed by 6 global collaborators. Where HLA class I and class II types were available, the types were taken from metadata supplied by the sample provider, not from assay-based typing. Sample metadata almost always included a de-identified subject ID, COVID-19 status, age in years and sex. Subjects who had been exposed to COVID-19, were actively infected with it, or had recovered from it provided the deeply sampled blood TCRbeta repertoires that made up the dataset. The repertoires were released in a freely available public database intended as a resource for research on the immune response to SARS-CoV-2. The prospective study material was composed of cDNA or gDNA derived from T cells, B-cell-depleted T cells, or PBMCs.

A remark on this clone: Its antigen is still unknown. Base qualities were left out, and no much larger clone turns up one base away.

A second Seattle source provided samples from volunteer blood donors who had recovered from COVID-19. Whole blood was collected in K2EDTA tubes by collaborating institutions according to the institutions' own protocols. For TCRbeta analysis, collaborator samples were shipped as frozen whole blood, as isolated PBMCs, or as DNA extracted from either sample type. Paper-wide results and their limitations: Clinical and demographic metadata were provided uncurated, with the amount varying by source and participant.

TCRbeta CDR3 regions were amplified from genomic DNA using the immunoSEQ Assay, a bias-controlled multiplex PCR. The paper's data handling went like this. Within the assay, amplification of reference gene primers was used to estimate how many nucleated cells each sample contained. Sequence reads were collapsed and filtered to measure the absolute abundance of every unique TCRbeta CDR3 rearrangement. Productive Simpson clonality was computed per sample as the square root of Simpson's diversity index over productive rearrangements. This immuneACCESS table, as held by TCRdb, lists in-frame sequences with V and J called but not all clones. Of the missing ones, under half trace to an unresolved V gene in checked studies; the others have no known cause. The DNA was the basis for D and trimming; V, J and clone size are from that table. For this sample the table gives a few hundred thousand clones, of which approximately 83% were detected only once. The ten top clones hold approximately 2% of the sample.

V loses 0 bases, J loses 11 bases, and the germline ends lie 11 bases apart. The CDR3 spans 12 residues, from the cysteine through the phenylalanine. The DNA shown is the 36-base CDR3, in frame from base 1. The CDR1 and CDR2 encoded by the germline V gene (reference sequence) are GTSNPN and SVGIG. The clonotype originates from a young woman who had recovered from COVID-19. The specimen was peripheral blood. This receptor chain uses TRBV30 and TRBJ1-5, with the identity of the D gene unclear. This receptor carries the CDR3 CAWSVPPAAQHF. The sequence in DNA is TGTGCCTGGAGTGTACCCCCAGCGGCCCAGCATTTT.